This T cell receptor beta chain was recorded in a study of vaccination effects on CD4 cells after COVID-19. Study as a whole: The cohort was immunized with two doses of either the BNT162b2 or mRNA-1273 vaccine.

To note about this clone: Its antigen remains unknown.

With the ViraFEST assay, the study expanded antigen-specific CD4+ T cells using viral peptide pools, then sequenced them. Between days 10 and 11 of culture, CD4+ T cells were separated out. The person acquired a PCR-confirmed SARS-CoV-2 infection between March and December 2020. IL-2 medium took the place of half the medium on both days 3 and 7. The V gene's germline CDR1 is SGHNT and CDR2 YENEEA. V was shortened by 1 base and J by 7 bases, with 8 bases between the two germline ends. The CDR3 is made up of 13 amino acids. The study's findings and limits: Late post-vaccination samples showed marked contraction of infection- and vaccine-induced clones.

TCRdb keeps only in-frame clones here, not all; method: immunoSEQ multiplex PCR. The repertoire holds under 55,000 clones, around 72% seen once, with about 31% in the top ten. The chain joins TRBV11-3 to TRBJ2-1; D might be TRBD2 (6 bases). The sequenced sample was CD4+ T cells from PBMCs cultured with a peptide pool, obtained before COVID-19 vaccination. The TCR originated in a human donor who had a prior SARS-CoV-2 infection. The chain's CDR3 is CASSLAGVNEQFF. In DNA form, the CDR3 reads TGTGCCAGCAGCTTAGCGGGAGTGAATGAGCAGTTCTTC.